One and the same sample provided the 26 T cell receptor beta chains below, sequenced in a study of blood T cell repertoires in COVID-19. Method: immunoSEQ multiplex PCR; TCRdb's copy keeps in-frame clones and lacks some. Of about 150,000 clones detected, about four fifths appear once; the ten largest clones hold roughly 0.58%. The sequenced material came from peripheral blood. The receptors stem from a man between 60 and 70 years old with acute or convalescent COVID-19.

Only one count was recorded for this clone. V gene TRBV7-8 combines with J gene TRBJ2-7; D remains ambiguous. Trimming took off 7 bases at V and 0 bases at J, with 10 bases between the two ends. The CDR3 runs 13 residues. Per the germline V gene, CDR1 is SGHVS and CDR2 is FQNEAQ. Here the CDR3 reads CASTPRSSYEQYF. The CDR3 DNA reads TGTGCCAGCACCCCGCGTAGCTCCTACGAGCAGTACTTC.

This chain connects TRBV5-4 to TRBJ2-5, with TRBD2 matching over 8 bases. This CDR3 is 15 amino acids long. In germline, CDR1 is SGHNT, CDR2 YYREEE (reference sequence). Germline trimming cut 4 bases from V and 2 bases from J; bases unmatched to any gene: 7. This CDR3 is CASSTTSGQQETQYF. CDR3 nucleotides: TGTGCCAGCAGCACTACTAGCGGACAACAAGAGACCCAGTACTTC.

The V gene is TRBV5-1, the J gene TRBJ2-7; 9 nucleotides match TRBD1. The trim removed 3 bases at V and 5 bases at J, leaving 0 bases unmatched. The CDR3 runs to 12 residues. The V gene's germline CDR1 is SGHRS and CDR2 YFSETQ. The CDR3: CASSWTGDEQYF. Written as DNA, the CDR3 is TGCGCCAGCAGCTGGACAGGGGACGAGCAGTACTTC.

In its sample, this clone was seen a few times. The chain combines TRBV2 with TRBJ1-1; 7 bases fit TRBD1. Trimming cost V 7 bases and J 9 bases; bases outside gene matches: 5. This CDR3 is built from 11 residues. Germline V gene lookup returns CDR1 SNHLY and CDR2 FYNNEI. The CDR3 nucleotides read TGTGCCAGCAATCGACAGGGAAAAGCTTTCTTT. This sequence encodes CASNRQGKAFF. The full variable domain, with the rest looked up from reference TRBV2 and TRBJ1-1, is EPEVTQTPSHQVTQMGQEVILRCVPISNHLYFYWYRQILGQKVEFLVSFYNNEISEKSEIFDDQFSVERPDGSNFTLKIRSTKLEDSAMYFCASNRQGKAFFGQGTRLTVV.

The V call is TRBV5-4, the J call TRBJ2-1, with D possibly being TRBD2 (5 bases). Germline V gene data show CDR1 as SGHNT and CDR2 as YYREEE (reference sequence). The CDR3 runs 14 residues. V was pared by 4 bases and J by 7 bases, with 15 bases between. The CDR3 is CASSVEGGWNEQFF. As DNA, the CDR3 is TGTGCCAGCAGCGTCGAGGGCGGCTGGAATGAGCAGTTCTTC.

Regarding this clone: Within the sample, other DNA sequences also encode this same CDR3. V and J are TRBV19 and TRBJ2-1, with 8 bases identical to TRBD1. Unmatched junction bases numbered 9, after V lost 1 base and J lost 7 bases. CDR1 and CDR2 from the germline V gene are LNHDA and SQIVND (reference sequence). This CDR3 has 16 residues. CDR3 in amino acids: CASSIGGQGAGNEQFF. The CDR3 DNA reads as TGTGCCAGTAGTATAGGTGGTCAGGGGGCGGGGAATGAGCAGTTCTTC.

This clone was observed a handful of times. The chain carries TRBV3-1 (or the pseudogene TRBV3-2) and TRBJ2-5, with D perhaps TRBD2 (5 bases). Trimming shortened V by 0 bases and J by 4 bases, and 12 bases separated the two germline ends. Looked up from germline, CDR1 is LGHDT and CDR2 is YNNKEL (reference sequence). The length of the CDR3 is 15 residues. CDR3 nucleotides: TGTGCCAGCAGCCAAGATCTCGGAGGTTCAGAGACCCAGTACTTC. It codes for CASSQDLGGSETQYF.

V usage is TRBV5-6 and J usage is TRBJ2-7, with D possibly TRBD1 on 6 matching bases. V dropped 2 bases and J dropped 0 bases, with 15 bases sitting between them. The CDR3 is made up of 16 amino acids. CDR1 SGHDT and CDR2 YYEEEE come from the germline V gene. The CDR3 DNA follows: TGTGCCAGCAGCTTACTGGGACAACAAGTCTCCTACGAGCAGTACTTC. It is translated as CASSLLGQQVSYEQYF.

The chain is built from TRBV6-5 and TRBJ1-1; 7 positions match TRBD1. The V gene end was trimmed by 6 bases and the J gene end by 8 bases; junction bases not matched to a gene: 9. From germline, CDR1 is MNHEY and CDR2 SVGAGI. The CDR3 runs to 13 residues. CDR3 nucleotides: TGTGCCAGCAGCTTACGACAGGGCAAAGAAGCTTTCTTT. Amino acid sequence: CASSLRQGKEAFF.

The V and J genes are TRBV5-1 and TRBJ1-6; TRBD1 matches 7 bases. CDR3 size: 13 residues. Germline-derived CDR1 and CDR2 are SGHRS and YFSETQ. With 4 bases clipped from V and 9 bases from J, the junction kept 4 bases outside the gene matches. CDR3 region: CASSGTETSPLHF. The DNA of the CDR3 is TGCGCCAGCAGCGGGACAGAAACTTCACCCCTCCACTTT. Filled out from reference TRBV5-1 and TRBJ1-6, the complete variable domain reads KAGVTQTPRYLIKTRGQQVTLSCSPISGHRSVSWYQQTPGQGLQFLFEYFSETQRNKGNFPGRFSGRQFSNSRSEMNVSTLELGDSALYLCASSGTETSPLHFGNGTRLTVT.

Comments on this clone: Distinct nucleotide sequences in the sample also encode this CDR3. The chain is built from TRBV10-3 and TRBJ1-1; D call uncertain. The V end lost 5 bases, the J end lost 1 base, and 5 bases lay between the germline ends. The CDR3 is 12 amino acids. CDR1 is ENHRY, CDR2 SYGVKD, per germline. The CDR3 nucleotides are TGTGCCATCAGTCCAGGGAACACTGAAGCTTTCTTT. The encoded protein is CAISPGNTEAFF.

Notes on this clone: The junction departs from germline at one end; a sequencing error may be responsible. The rearrangement links TRBV25-1 to TRBJ2-1; TRBD1 might be the D (6 bases). The germline gives CDR1 MGHDK, CDR2 SYGVNS. There are 15 residues in the CDR3. CDR3 sequence (DNA): TGTGCAAGCAGTGGGGGCGCAGGCTCCTACAATGAGCAGTTCTTC. This sequence encodes CASSGGAGSYNEQFF.

The chain has TRBV2 and TRBJ1-2, with D unresolved. V lost 5 bases to trimming and J lost 5 bases, with 15 bases between them. CDR1 is SNHLY and CDR2 is FYNNEI in the germline V gene. The CDR3 sequence is 14 residues long. CDR3 sequence: CASSLYGGRYGYTF. CDR3 nucleotide sequence: TGTGCCAGCAGTCTGTACGGAGGGCGATATGGCTACACCTTC.

The rearrangement joins TRBV28 to TRBJ2-6; D gene uncertain. The V gene's germline CDR1 is MDHEN and CDR2 SYDVKM. Trimming left V 8 bases short and J 2 bases short, with 13 bases between. The CDR3 consists of 15 residues. The CDR3 is CASAPKIAGANVLTF. Here the CDR3 DNA reads TGTGCCAGCGCACCGAAGATAGCTGGGGCCAACGTCCTGACTTTC.

This clone has only a few counts. V is TRBV7-7 and J is TRBJ1-1; the D is unclear. CDR1 is SSHAT, CDR2 FNYEAQ, per germline (reference sequence). The V gene lost 5 bases and the J gene lost 2 bases, with 9 bases spanning the gap. This CDR3 has 13 residues. The CDR3 nucleotides are TGTGCCAGCAGCCAAGACTCTAACACTGAAGCTTTCTTT. Its protein product is CASSQDSNTEAFF.

The V call is TRBV7-2, the J call TRBJ2-1; 8 bases are shared with TRBD1. After removal of 1 base from V and 6 bases from J, the junction contained 5 bases not matched to a gene. The length of the CDR3 is 15 residues. Germline CDR1 and CDR2: SGHTA and FQGNSA. The DNA for the CDR3 is TGTGCCAGCAGCTTAGAGACAGGGGTTCCCAATGAGCAGTTCTTC. Translating gives CASSLETGVPNEQFF.

This clone appeared a few times. This sequence joins TRBV6-6 and TRBJ2-5, with TRBD2 matching over 9 bases. Germline assignment: CDR1 MNHNY and CDR2 SVGAGI (reference sequence). V lost 4 bases and J lost 4; bases outside the gene matches: 7. The CDR3 runs to 15 residues. CDR3: CASSLTSGRGETQYF. DNA of the CDR3: TGTGCCAGCAGTTTGACTAGCGGACGGGGAGAGACCCAGTACTTC.

The table lists this clone with a few counts. The chain carries TRBV7-2 and TRBJ2-1; 10 bases are a match to TRBD2. The CDR3 loop spans 17 amino acids. After removal of 0 bases from V and 5 bases from J, the junction contained 7 bases not matched to a gene. Germline CDR1 and CDR2: SGHTA and FQGNSA. The CDR3, as DNA: TGTGCCAGCAGCTTAGCAGTGCTAGCGGGAGCCAACAATGAGCAGTTCTTC. Its protein is CASSLAVLAGANNEQFF.

This chain connects TRBV10-3 to TRBJ1-4; 8 nucleotides line up with TRBD1. The CDR3 contains 15 residues. Germline V CDR1 and CDR2: ENHRY, SYGVKD. The trim removed 8 bases at V and 5 bases at J, leaving 10 bases unmatched. This CDR3 is CAIGPSRTGNEKLFF. The CDR3, as DNA: TGTGCCATCGGGCCCTCCAGGACAGGGAATGAAAAACTGTTTTTT.

The chain has TRBV27 and TRBJ2-5; possibly TRBD2 for D (6 bases). Between the trimmed V and J ends, which lost 5 bases and 5 bases, there was a span of 15 bases. Germline assignment: CDR1 MNHEY and CDR2 SMNVEV (reference sequence). The CDR3 runs 14 residues. DNA for the CDR3: TGTGCCAGCAGTCAAAGGGACTTCACGGAGACCCAGTACTTC. As protein: CASSQRDFTETQYF.

The chain carries TRBV6-5 and TRBJ1-1; a weak D match, TRBD1 (6 bases). This CDR3 region has 15 residues. Between the trimmed V and J ends, which lost 2 bases and 7 bases, there was a span of 17 bases. Germline CDR1 MNHEY, CDR2 SVGAGI. The CDR3: CASSYGGGGAFEAFF. In DNA form, the CDR3 reads TGTGCCAGCAGTTACGGAGGGGGGGGCGCGTTTGAAGCTTTCTTT.

This clone was seen more than once but under ten times. The chain links TRBV7-2 to TRBJ2-2; 8 bases match TRBD2. The V gene's germline CDR1 is SGHTA and CDR2 FQGNSA. The CDR3 is 15 residues long. V dropped 2 bases and J dropped 5; count of bases not matched to a gene: 4. CDR3 region: CASSLRGRRTGELFF. In DNA, the CDR3 is TGTGCCAGCAGCTTACGCGGGAGGAGGACCGGGGAGCTGTTTTTT.

The V call is TRBV5-5, the J call TRBJ2-3, with 9 bases matching TRBD1. The V gene end was trimmed by 4 bases and the J gene end by 4 bases; junction bases not matched to a gene: 7. CDR3 length: 15 amino acids. Germline values: CDR1 SGHKS, CDR2 YYEKEE (reference sequence). The CDR3 nucleotides are TGTGCCAGCAGCCGGGGACAGGGAGTCTCAGATACGCAGTATTTT. Protein: CASSRGQGVSDTQYF.

This clone appeared a few times. The CDR3 loop is CASSFASGVNEQFF. CDR3 DNA: TGTGCCAGCAGCTTTGCTAGCGGGGTCAATGAGCAGTTCTTC. This rearrangement joins TRBV5-4 to TRBJ2-1, with 9 bases lining up with TRBD2. Germline V gene data show CDR1 as SGHNT and CDR2 as YYREEE (reference sequence). The junction had 3 bases not matched to a gene; V was cut back by 2 bases and J by 6 bases. The CDR3 spans 14 residues.

This clone was detected a few times. The J gene is TRBJ1-2, the V gene TRBV2, with D perhaps TRBD1 (6 bases). CDR1 is SNHLY, CDR2 FYNNEI, per germline. The V end lost 6 bases, the J end lost 1 base, and 9 bases lay between the germline ends. CDR3 size: 13 residues. The CDR3 nucleotides are TGTGCCAGCAGAGAGGACAGTAACTATGGCTACACCTTC. It codes for CASREDSNYGYTF. The full variable domain, its missing parts supplied by reference TRBV2 and TRBJ1-2, is EPEVTQTPSHQVTQMGQEVILRCVPISNHLYFYWYRQILGQKVEFLVSFYNNEISEKSEIFDDQFSVERPDGSNFTLKIRSTKLEDSAMYFCASREDSNYGYTFGSGTRLTVV.

This clone was counted ten times or more. CDR3 in DNA: TGTGCCAGCAGCAATAGGGGGACTGAAGCTTTCTTT. This translates into CASSNRGTEAFF. This sequence joins TRBV7-9 and TRBJ1-1; D is possibly TRBD1 (6 bases). Germline-derived CDR1 and CDR2 are SEHNR and FQNEAQ (reference sequence). CDR3 length: 12 amino acids. The ends were cut back, 5 bases at V and 5 bases at J, with 9 bases in the middle.